The rows below give T cell receptor beta chains drawn from one sample of a study of T cells after posttransplantation cyclophosphamide. Sequenced by immunoSEQ multiplex PCR; TCRdb stores in-frame clones only, minus some. This repertoire holds approximately 34,000 clones, and none appear only once. What was sequenced was PBMCs. These receptors all stem from a woman aged 45-60 years in good health and a related stem cell transplant donor. Each CDR3 is given with its conserved first and last residue. Each record gives: clone size, D gene, CDR3 length, J gene, V gene, CDR3 protein, CDR3 DNA. D genes are given only for firm matches. Rows may omit the clone size; those that give it use once, few, many or a size class.

>many|TRBD1|16|TRBJ1-5|TRBV28
CASSPGQGASNQPQHF
TGTGCCAGCAGCCCCGGGCAGGGGGCAAGCAATCAGCCCCAGCATTTT
>few|NA|14|TRBJ1-2|TRBV12-3/TRBV12-4
CASSPRRGSMRYTF
TGTGCCAGCAGTCCCCGTAGGGGAAGTATGCGGTACACCTTC
>many|NA|12|TRBJ2-2|TRBV5-1
CASTVRAGELFF
TGCGCCAGCACCGTCCGGGCCGGGGAGCTGTTTTTT
>many|NA|13|TRBJ1-5|TRBV27
CASSFSGDQPQHF
TGTGCCAGCAGTTTTTCGGGGGATCAGCCCCAGCATTTT
>few|NA|14|TRBJ1-5|TRBV5-1
CASSLGGNNQPQHF
TGCGCCAGCAGCTTGGGCGGTAACAATCAGCCCCAGCATTTT
>NA|NA|16|TRBJ1-4|TRBV6-6
CASSYPGTPKGEKLFF
TGTGCCAGCAGTTACCCGGGGACACCCAAAGGGGAAAAACTGTTTTTT
>few|NA|16|TRBJ2-1|TRBV7-2
CASSLVGRGPYNEQFF
TGTGCCAGCAGCTTAGTTGGTAGAGGGCCCTACAATGAGCAGTTCTTC
>many|NA|13|TRBJ1-3|TRBV30
CARSADSGNTIYF
TGTGCCCGGTCGGCGGACTCTGGAAACACCATATATTTT
>many|NA|13|TRBJ1-1|TRBV16
CASSTQGDTEAFF
TGTGCCAGCAGCACGCAAGGGGACACTGAAGCTTTCTTT
>many|TRBD1|15|TRBJ1-2|TRBV5-6
CASSLSGQGGYGYTF
TGTGCCAGCAGCTTGTCGGGACAGGGAGGCTATGGCTACACCTTC
>NA|NA|19|TRBJ2-7|TRBV9
CASSVGGWGPSISSYEQYF
TGTGCCAGCAGCGTAGGGGGCTGGGGTCCATCCATAAGCTCCTACGAGCAGTACTTC
>many|NA|14|TRBJ2-7|TRBV7-8
CASSFVWGGYEQYF
TGTGCCAGCAGCTTCGTCTGGGGCGGCTACGAGCAGTACTTC
>many|NA|13|TRBJ2-2|TRBV19
CASQRLNTGELFF
TGTGCCAGTCAGAGACTTAACACCGGGGAGCTGTTTTTT
>many|TRBD1|17|TRBJ2-3|TRBV14
CASSQRQGFVSTDTQYF
TGTGCCAGCAGCCAGAGACAGGGGTTCGTCTCCACAGATACGCAGTATTTT
>many|TRBD1|16|TRBJ1-1|TRBV5-5
CASTYQLGQGHTEAFF
TGTGCCAGCACCTATCAACTCGGACAGGGGCACACTGAAGCTTTCTTT
>many|TRBD1|13|TRBJ2-5|TRBV10-3
CAISNRGEETQYF
TGTGCCATCAGTAACAGGGGTGAAGAGACCCAGTACTTC
>many|NA|13|TRBJ1-5|TRBV12-5
CASALREGQPQHF
TGTGCTAGTGCACTCAGGGAAGGTCAGCCCCAGCATTTT